The 19 T cell receptor beta chains below all came from one sample that was sequenced in a study of blood T cells in healthy people across ages. Next came a second PCR, run for about 6 to 11 cycles, which used a sample-barcoded 5' primer along with a J-beta primer mix. TCRdb processed the 5' RACE reads anew with MiXCR; each CDR3 protein has one entry. This sample has about 780,000 distinct CDR3 sequences; around 24% occur once, and the top ten carry around 3%. These data were also filed under a second study, of T cells of mothers and their children.

Specimen: blood. These receptors were taken from a boy aged 5-17 years in good health.

This clonotype turned up a few times. The chain carries TRBV29-1 and TRBJ2-5; D gene ambiguous. This CDR3 is built from 11 residues. Trimming removed 7 bases at V and 5 bases at J, with 11 bases between. CDR1 and CDR2 (germline): SQVTM, ANQGSEA. The CDR3 here is CSGDMYETQYF. CDR3 in DNA: TGCAGCGGTGACATGTATGAGACCCAGTACTTC.

This clonotype was counted only a few times. The genes are TRBV7-2 and TRBJ2-7; the D gene is possibly TRBD2 (6 bases). Judging by the DNA end, TRBJ2-5 fits better; the J call may be wrong. The CDR3 consists of 15 residues. Germline CDR1 reads SGHTA; CDR2 reads FQGNSA. This CDR3 is CASSASTRFQETQYF. The CDR3 bases are TGTGCCAGCAGCGCCTCGACTAGATTTCAAGAGACCCAGTACTTC.

This clonotype was observed a single time. The chain joins TRBV3-1 to TRBJ2-5; 9 nucleotides align to TRBD2. There are 17 residues in the CDR3. V lost 0 bases to trimming and J lost 4 bases; unmatched junction nucleotides: 9. Germline CDR1 and CDR2: LGHDT and YNNKEL (reference sequence). The chain's CDR3 is CASSQEIAGAGGETQYF. CDR3 nucleotide sequence: TGTGCCAGCAGCCAAGAAATAGCGGGGGCTGGGGGAGAGACCCAGTACTTC.

V gene TRBV28 combines with J gene TRBJ2-4, with D possibly TRBD1 on 6 matching bases. Germline V lookup: CDR1 MDHEN, CDR2 SYDVKM. CDR3 length: 14 amino acids. V dropped 10 bases and J dropped 6 bases, with 19 bases sitting between them. In DNA form, the CDR3 reads TGTGCCACCCAGGGGCTAGGGGTAGGAAACATTCAGTACTTC. Translated: CATQGLGVGNIQYF.

V gene TRBV20-1 combines with J gene TRBJ2-5, with D perhaps being TRBD1 or TRBD2 (5 bases each). Germline V lookup: CDR1 DFQATT, CDR2 SNEGSKA (reference sequence). This CDR3 has 14 residues. V was shortened by 3 bases and J by 1 base, with 12 bases between the two germline ends. DNA of the CDR3: TGCAGTGCTAGTACTGGGACGGTCCAAGAGACCCAGTACTTC. Protein product: CSASTGTVQETQYF.

J is TRBJ1-2 and V is TRBV29-1; no clear D. The germline V gene encodes CDR1 SQVTM and CDR2 ANQGSEA. CDR3 length equals 14 residues. Trimming pared 3 bases from V and 1 base from J, leaving 12 bases between. Written as DNA, the CDR3 is TGCAGCGTTGACCCAGCAGGCCTTAACTATGGCTACACCTTC. It is translated as CSVDPAGLNYGYTF. The whole variable domain, filled in from reference TRBV29-1 and TRBJ1-2, reads SAVISQKPSRDICQRGTSLTIQCQVDSQVTMMFWYRQQPGQSLTLIATANQGSEATYESGFVIDKFPISRPNLTFSTLTVSNMSPEDSSIYLCSVDPAGLNYGYTFGSGTRLTVV.

The gene calls are TRBV4-1 and TRBJ2-1, with TRBD1 matching over 12 bases. The length of the CDR3 is 15 residues. CDR1 is MGHRA and CDR2 is YSYEKL in the germline V gene. The V and J ends lost 0 bases and 10 bases, in that order; junction bases with no gene match: 4. DNA for the CDR3: TGCGCCAGCAGCCAAGAAGGGACAGGGGGCGTCGAGCAGTTCTTC. Amino acids: CASSQEGTGGVEQFF.

The rearrangement joins TRBV5-1 to TRBJ2-4, with D possibly TRBD1 on 5 matching bases. CDR3 length: 16 amino acids. V lost 2 bases, J lost 0 bases, and 12 bases lay in between. Per germline, CDR1 SGHRS and CDR2 YFSETQ. CDR3 nucleotide sequence: TGCGCCAGCAGCTTCGACAGCATACTAGCCAAAAACATTCAGTACTTC. Protein sequence: CASSFDSILAKNIQYF.

The chain has TRBV5-1 and TRBJ1-3; D unclear. V was clipped by 0 bases and J by 8 bases, with 18 bases between them. The CDR3 runs 16 residues. Germline V gene sequence: CDR1 SGHRS, CDR2 YFSETQ. The CDR3 DNA reads as TGCGCCAGCAGCTTGGCCCTGGATGTAAAGCAAGACACCATATATTTT. Its translation is CASSLALDVKQDTIYF.

About this clonotype itself: At one of its ends the junction is not consistent with the germline gene, which may arise from a read error. This chain joins TRBV5-6 and TRBJ1-6, with a tentative D call TRBD1 (5 bases). Germline CDR1 reads SGHDT; CDR2 reads YYEEEE. The CDR3 loop spans 14 amino acids. Here the CDR3 reads CASSFQGVNSPLHF. The CDR3 DNA sequence: TGTGCCAGCAGCTTCCAGGGAGTTAATTCCCCCCTCCACTTT.

As to this clonotype: At one end, the junction sequence differs from germline, possibly due to a read error. This sequence joins TRBV11-2 and TRBJ1-2, with no clear D. CDR1 and CDR2 from the germline V gene are SGHAT and FQNNGV. The CDR3 contains 13 residues. The CDR3 nucleotides are TGTGCCAGCAGCCCAACGCCTAACGATGGCTACACCTTC. Its translation is CASSPTPNDGYTF. The full variable domain, with the rest looked up from reference TRBV11-2 and TRBJ1-2, is EAGVAQSPRYKIIEKRQSVAFWCNPISGHATLYWYQQILGQGPKLLIQFQNNGVVDDSQLPKDRFSAERLKGVDSTLKIQPAKLEDSAVYLCASSPTPNDGYTFGSGTRLTVV.

Details on this clonotype: At one end the junction does not follow the germline gene, possibly because of a read error. The chain uses TRBV18 and TRBJ1-2; D not resolved. The CDR3 runs to 14 residues. Germline CDR1 KGHSH, CDR2 LQKENI. The CDR3 loop reads CASSPGMPNYSYTF. The CDR3, as DNA: TGTGCCAGCTCACCGGGGATGCCTAACTATAGCTACACCTTC. The entire variable domain, with the rest obtained from reference TRBV18 and TRBJ1-2, is as follows: NAGVMQNPRHLVRRRGQEARLRCSPMKGHSHVYWYRQLPEEGLKFMVYLQKENIIDESGMPKERFSAEFPKEGPSILRIQQVVRGDSAAYFCASSPGMPNYSYTFGSGTRLTVV.

A remark on this clonotype: Possible read error: a much larger clone is one base away. The J gene is TRBJ2-3, the V gene TRBV6-5; 11 nucleotides agree with TRBD2. The CDR3 covers 15 residues. The V gene's germline CDR1 is MNHEY and CDR2 SVGAGI. V shed 6 bases, J shed 1 base, and the junction held 3 bases outside the gene matches. CDR3 nucleotides: TGTGCCAGCAGGATGGGACTAGCGGGCACAGATACGCAGTATTTT. It codes for CASRMGLAGTDTQYF.

V usage is TRBV6-2 or TRBV6-3 and J usage is TRBJ2-7, with 9 bases identical to TRBD2. This CDR3 contains 16 residues. CDR1 is MNHEY and CDR2 is SVGEGT in the germline V gene. The junction had 3 bases not matched to a gene; V was cut back by 0 bases and J by 0 bases. The CDR3 coding sequence is TGTGCCAGCAGTTACTCTAGCGGGAGCAACTCCTACGAGCAGTACGTC. It specifies CASSYSSGSNSYEQYV.

The chain uses TRBV14 and TRBJ2-1; D uncertain. V was shortened by 10 bases and J by 2 bases, with 12 bases between the two germline ends. From germline, CDR1 is SGHDN and CDR2 FVKESK. The CDR3 is 13 residues long. The CDR3 sequence is CATTGLPYNEQFF. The CDR3 region has the DNA TGTGCCACCACGGGCCTTCCCTACAATGAGCAGTTCTTC.

The chain recombines TRBV24-1 with TRBJ2-5, with 8 bases matching TRBD1. The CDR3 covers 14 residues. J lost 6 bases, V lost 3 bases, and 5 bases had no gene match. Per the germline V gene, CDR1 is KGHDR and CDR2 is SFDVKD. This CDR3 reads CATSDPGQGKTQYF. DNA for the CDR3: TGTGCCACCAGTGATCCCGGACAGGGAAAGACCCAGTACTTC.

This clonotype was detected many times. The chain has TRBV12-3 or TRBV12-4 and TRBJ1-1; D is ambiguous. Trimming left V 5 bases short and J 4 bases short, with 11 bases between. The CDR3 is 13 amino acids. The CDR3 spells CASSRSVATEAFF. The CDR3 DNA is TGTGCCAGCAGTCGGTCCGTCGCCACTGAAGCTTTCTTT.

The chain uses TRBV5-1 and TRBJ1-1; D ambiguous. This CDR3 comprises 14 residues. CDR1 and CDR2 from the germline V gene are SGHRS and YFSETQ. V dropped 6 bases and J dropped 1 base, with 13 bases sitting between them. The CDR3 DNA reads TGCGCCAGCACCACTGGCGGGGAGAACACTGAAGCTTTCTTT. This sequence encodes CASTTGGENTEAFF. Together with reference TRBV5-1 and TRBJ1-1, the CDR3 gives the full variable domain: KAGVTQTPRYLIKTRGQQVTLSCSPISGHRSVSWYQQTPGQGLQFLFEYFSETQRNKGNFPGRFSGRQFSNSRSEMNVSTLELGDSALYLCASTTGGENTEAFFGQGTRLTVV.

The chain uses TRBV4-1 and TRBJ1-4, with no clear D. This CDR3 is 14 amino acids long. Germline values: CDR1 MGHRA, CDR2 YSYEKL. The V and J ends lost 0 bases and 4 bases respectively, with 6 bases between them. In nucleotides, the CDR3 is TGCGCCAGCAGCCAAGAGCGGAGTAATGAAAAACTGTTTTTT. Encoded protein: CASSQERSNEKLFF.